This T cell receptor beta chain came from a study of T cell responses to AZD1222 COVID-19 vaccine. The CDR3 spans 14 residues. Per the germline V gene, CDR1 is MDHEN and CDR2 is SYDVKM. The V end lost 7 bases, the J end lost 0 bases, and 10 bases lay between the germline ends. TCRdb's copy holds only in-frame clones and misses some; the assay was immunoSEQ multiplex PCR. Of about 120,000 clones in the sample, around 91% are singletons; the top ten hold 1.6%. The TCR sequence derives from an adult who received the AZD1222 COVID-19 vaccine. This specimen was peripheral blood, taken 28 days after the second AZD1222 dose. The rearrangement uses TRBV28 and TRBJ1-5; maybe TRBD1 (6 bases). CDR3 in DNA: TGTGCCAGCATCCTAGGGGGTAGCAATCAGCCCCAGCATTTT. Its protein is CASILGGSNQPQHF.